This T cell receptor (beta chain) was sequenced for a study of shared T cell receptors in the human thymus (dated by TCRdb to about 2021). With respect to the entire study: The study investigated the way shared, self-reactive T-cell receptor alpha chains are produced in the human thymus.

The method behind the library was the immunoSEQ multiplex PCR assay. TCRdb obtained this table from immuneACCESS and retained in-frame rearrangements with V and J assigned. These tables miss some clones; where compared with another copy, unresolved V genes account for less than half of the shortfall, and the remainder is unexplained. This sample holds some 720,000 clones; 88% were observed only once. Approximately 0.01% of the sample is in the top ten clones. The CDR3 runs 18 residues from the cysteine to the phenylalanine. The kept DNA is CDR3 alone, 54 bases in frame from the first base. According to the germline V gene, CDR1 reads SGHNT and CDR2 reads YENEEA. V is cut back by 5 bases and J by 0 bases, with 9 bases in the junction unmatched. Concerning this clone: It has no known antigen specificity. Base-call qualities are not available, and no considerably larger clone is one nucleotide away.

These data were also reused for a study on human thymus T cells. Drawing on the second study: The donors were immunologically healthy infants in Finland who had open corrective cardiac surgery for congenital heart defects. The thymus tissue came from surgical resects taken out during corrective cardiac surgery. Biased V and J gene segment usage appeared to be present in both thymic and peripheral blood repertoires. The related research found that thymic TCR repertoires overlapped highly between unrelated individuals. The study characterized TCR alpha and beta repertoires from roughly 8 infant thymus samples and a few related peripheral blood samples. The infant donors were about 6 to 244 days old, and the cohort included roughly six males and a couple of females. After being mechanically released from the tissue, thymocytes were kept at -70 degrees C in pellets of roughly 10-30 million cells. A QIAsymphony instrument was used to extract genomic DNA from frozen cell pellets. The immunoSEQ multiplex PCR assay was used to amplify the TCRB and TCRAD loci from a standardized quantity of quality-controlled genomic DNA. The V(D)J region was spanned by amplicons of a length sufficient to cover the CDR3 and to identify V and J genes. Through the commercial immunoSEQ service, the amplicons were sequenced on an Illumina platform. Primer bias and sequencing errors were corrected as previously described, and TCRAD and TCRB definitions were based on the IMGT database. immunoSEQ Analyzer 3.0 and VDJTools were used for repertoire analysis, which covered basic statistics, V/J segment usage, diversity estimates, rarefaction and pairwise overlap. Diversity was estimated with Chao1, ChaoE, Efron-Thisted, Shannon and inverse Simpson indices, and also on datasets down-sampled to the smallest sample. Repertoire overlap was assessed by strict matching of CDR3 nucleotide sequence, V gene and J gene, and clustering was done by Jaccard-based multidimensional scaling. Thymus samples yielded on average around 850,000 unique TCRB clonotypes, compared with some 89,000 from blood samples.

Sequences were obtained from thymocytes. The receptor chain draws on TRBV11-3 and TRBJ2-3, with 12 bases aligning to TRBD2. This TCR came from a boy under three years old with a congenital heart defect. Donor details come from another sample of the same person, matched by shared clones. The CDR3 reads CASSDSTSGRYSTDTQYF. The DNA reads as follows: TGTGCCAGCAGCGATTCGACTAGCGGGAGATATAGCACAGATACGCAGTATTTT.